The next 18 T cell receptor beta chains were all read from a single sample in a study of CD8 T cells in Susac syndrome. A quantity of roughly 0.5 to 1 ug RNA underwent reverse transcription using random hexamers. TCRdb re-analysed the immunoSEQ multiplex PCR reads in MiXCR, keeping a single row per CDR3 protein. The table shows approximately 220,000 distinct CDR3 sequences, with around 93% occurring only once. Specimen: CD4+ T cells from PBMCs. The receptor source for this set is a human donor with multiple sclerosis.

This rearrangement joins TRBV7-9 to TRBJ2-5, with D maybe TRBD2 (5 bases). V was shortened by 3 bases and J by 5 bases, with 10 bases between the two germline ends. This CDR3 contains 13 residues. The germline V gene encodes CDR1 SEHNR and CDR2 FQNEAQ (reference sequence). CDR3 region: CASSFPRGETQYF. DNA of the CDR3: TGTGCCAGCAGCTTCCCCCGCGGGGAGACCCAGTACTTC. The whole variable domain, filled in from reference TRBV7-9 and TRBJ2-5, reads DTGVSQNPRHKITKRGQNVTFRCDPISEHNRLYWYRQTLGQGPEFLTYFQNEAQLEKSRLLSDRFSAERPKGSFSTLEIQRTEQGDSAMYLCASSFPRGETQYFGPGTRLLVL.

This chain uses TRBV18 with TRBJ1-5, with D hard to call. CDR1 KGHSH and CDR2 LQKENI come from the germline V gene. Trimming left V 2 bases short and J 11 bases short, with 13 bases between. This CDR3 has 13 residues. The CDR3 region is CASSPGPFVAQHF. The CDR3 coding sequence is TGTGCCAGCTCACCAGGCCCGTTTGTCGCCCAGCATTTT.

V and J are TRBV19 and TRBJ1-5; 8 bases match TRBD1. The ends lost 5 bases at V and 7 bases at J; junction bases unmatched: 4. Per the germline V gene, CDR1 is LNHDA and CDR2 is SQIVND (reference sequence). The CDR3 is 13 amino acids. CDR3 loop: CASSGQGRQPQHF. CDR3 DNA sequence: TGTGCCAGTAGTGGACAGGGTCGACAGCCCCAGCATTTT.

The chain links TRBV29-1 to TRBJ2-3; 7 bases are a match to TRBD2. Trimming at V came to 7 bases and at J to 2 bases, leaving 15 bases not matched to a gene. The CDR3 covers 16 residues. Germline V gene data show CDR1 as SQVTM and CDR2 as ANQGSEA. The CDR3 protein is CSAGASGVSVTDTQYF. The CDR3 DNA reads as TGCAGCGCCGGGGCCAGCGGGGTTTCTGTCACAGATACGCAGTATTTT.

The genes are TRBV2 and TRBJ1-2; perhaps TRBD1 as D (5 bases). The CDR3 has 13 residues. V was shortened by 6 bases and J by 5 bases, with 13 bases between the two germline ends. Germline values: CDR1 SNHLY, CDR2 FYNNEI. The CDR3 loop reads CASRGAGSYGYTF. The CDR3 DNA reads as TGTGCCAGCAGGGGCGCAGGGTCGTATGGCTACACCTTC.

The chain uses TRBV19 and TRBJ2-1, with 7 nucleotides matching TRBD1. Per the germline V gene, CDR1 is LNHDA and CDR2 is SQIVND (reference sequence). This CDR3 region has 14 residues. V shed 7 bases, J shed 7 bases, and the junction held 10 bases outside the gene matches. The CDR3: CASKVNYRGNEQFF. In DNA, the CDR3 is TGTGCCAGTAAAGTAAATTACAGGGGAAATGAGCAGTTCTTC.

CDR3 amino acids: CASSSRGGDTDTQYF. DNA of the CDR3: TGTGCCAGCAGCTCGCGGGGGGGCGACACAGATACGCAGTATTTT. V is TRBV11-2 and J is TRBJ2-3; 9 bases are shared with TRBD2. V lost 4 bases to trimming and J lost 2 bases; unmatched junction nucleotides: 4. Germline V gives CDR1 SGHAT, CDR2 FQNNGV. This CDR3 spans 15 amino acids.

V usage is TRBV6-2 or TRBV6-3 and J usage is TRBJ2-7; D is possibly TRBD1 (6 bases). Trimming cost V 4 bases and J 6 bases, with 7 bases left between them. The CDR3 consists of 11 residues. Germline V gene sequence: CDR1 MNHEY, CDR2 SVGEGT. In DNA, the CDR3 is TGTGCCAGCAGTTTAGGGGGCGAGCAGTACGTC. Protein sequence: CASSLGGEQYV.

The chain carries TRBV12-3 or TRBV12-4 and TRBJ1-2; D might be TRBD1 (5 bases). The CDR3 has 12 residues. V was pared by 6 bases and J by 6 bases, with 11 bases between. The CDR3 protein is CASRQPGNGYTF. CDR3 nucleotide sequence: TGTGCCAGCAGACAACCAGGGAATGGCTACACCTTC.

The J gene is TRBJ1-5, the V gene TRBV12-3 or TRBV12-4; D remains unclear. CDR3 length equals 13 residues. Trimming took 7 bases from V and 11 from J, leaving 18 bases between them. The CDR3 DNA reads TGTGCCAGCACCGAAGAGGGAGTCGAGGCCCAGCATTTT. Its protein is CASTEEGVEAQHF.

CDR3 loop: CASGLSTGELFF. CDR3 sequence (DNA): TGTGCTAGTGGTTTGAGCACCGGGGAGCTGTTTTTT. The rearrangement joins TRBV12-5 to TRBJ2-2; D unclear. This CDR3 has 12 residues. The ends were cut back, 2 bases at V and 4 bases at J, with 2 bases in the middle. Germline CDR1 and CDR2: LGHNT and FRNRAP. The variable domain in full, with the rest retrieved from reference TRBV12-5 and TRBJ2-2, is DARVTQTPRHKVTEMGQEVTMRCQPILGHNTVFWYRQTMMQGLELLAYFRNRAPLDDSGMPKDRFSAEMPDATLATLKIQPSEPRDSAVYFCASGLSTGELFFGEGSRLTVL.

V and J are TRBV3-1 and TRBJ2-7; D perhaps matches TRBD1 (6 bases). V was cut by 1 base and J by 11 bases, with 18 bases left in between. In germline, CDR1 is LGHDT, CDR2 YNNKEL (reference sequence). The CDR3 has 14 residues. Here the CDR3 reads CASSQAGQGFYKYF. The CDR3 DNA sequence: TGTGCCAGCAGCCAAGCGGGACAAGGATTTTATAAGTACTTC.

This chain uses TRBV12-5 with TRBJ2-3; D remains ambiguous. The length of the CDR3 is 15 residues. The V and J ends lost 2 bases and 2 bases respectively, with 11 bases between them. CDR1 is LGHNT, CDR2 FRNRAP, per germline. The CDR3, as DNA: TGTGCTAGTGGTTTGCCCGTCTCTTTCACAGATACGCAGTATTTT. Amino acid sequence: CASGLPVSFTDTQYF.

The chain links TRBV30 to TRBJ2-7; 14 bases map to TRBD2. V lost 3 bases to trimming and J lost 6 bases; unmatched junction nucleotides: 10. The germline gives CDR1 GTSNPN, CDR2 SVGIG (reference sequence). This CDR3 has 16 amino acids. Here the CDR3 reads CAWRMLGTSGGSEQYF. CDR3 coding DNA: TGTGCCTGGAGAATGCTCGGGACTAGCGGGGGTAGCGAGCAGTACTTC.

The CDR3 region has the DNA TGTGCCAGCAGCCCTCGGACTATCCAAGAGACCCAGTACTTC. Translation gives CASSPRTIQETQYF. The chain uses TRBV9 and TRBJ2-5, with TRBD2 as a possible D gene (6 bases). Germline CDR1 reads SGDLS; CDR2 reads YYNGEE. The V end lost 4 bases, the J end lost 1 base, and 11 bases lay between the germline ends. The CDR3 has 14 amino acids. Using reference TRBV9 and TRBJ2-5 for the parts outside the CDR3, the full variable domain is DSGVTQTPKHLITATGQRVTLRCSPRSGDLSVYWYQQSLDQGLQFLIQYYNGEERAKGNILERFSAQQFPDLHSELNLSSLELGDSALYFCASSPRTIQETQYFGPGTRLLVL.

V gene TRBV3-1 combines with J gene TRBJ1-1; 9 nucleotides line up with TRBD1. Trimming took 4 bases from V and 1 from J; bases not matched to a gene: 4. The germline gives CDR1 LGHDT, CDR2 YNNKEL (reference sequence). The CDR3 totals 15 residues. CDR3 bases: TGTGCCAGCAGCCGACTGGGACAGGGGAACACTGAAGCTTTCTTT. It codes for CASSRLGQGNTEAFF.

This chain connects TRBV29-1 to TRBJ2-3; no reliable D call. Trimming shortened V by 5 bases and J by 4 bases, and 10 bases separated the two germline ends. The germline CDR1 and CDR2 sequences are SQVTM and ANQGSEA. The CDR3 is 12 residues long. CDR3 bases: TGCAGCGTTCGCGACCCCCCAGATACGCAGTATTTT. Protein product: CSVRDPPDTQYF.

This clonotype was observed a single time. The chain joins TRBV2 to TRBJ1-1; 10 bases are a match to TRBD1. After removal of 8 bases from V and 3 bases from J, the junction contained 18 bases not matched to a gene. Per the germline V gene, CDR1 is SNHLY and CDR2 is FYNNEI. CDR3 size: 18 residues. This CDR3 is CASSTRPRDRGEDTEAFF. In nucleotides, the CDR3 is TGTGCCAGCTCAACACGGCCCCGGGACAGGGGAGAGGACACTGAAGCTTTCTTT.